The 5 T cell receptor beta chains presented below share a single source sample, sequenced in a study of T cells in Graves' hyperthyroidism and ophthalmopathy. TCR beta CDR3 region amplification was performed from RNA transcripts. First-round RT-PCR of the TCR CDR3 relied on the HTBI primer set. Each CDR3 protein gets one entry after TCRdb re-called the multiplex PCR reads with MiXCR. The sample holds about 350,000 distinct CDR3 sequences; 14% are singletons and the top ten take around 23%. Sample: blood. Receptors were obtained from a woman in her twenties or thirties with Graves' hyperthyroidism.

Comment on this clonotype: It may be a read error: a sequence one base away is much more abundant. This chain links TRBV12-5 with TRBJ2-7; TRBD2 matches 11 bases. The V and J ends lost 4 bases and 6 bases, in that order; junction bases with no gene match: 8. The CDR3 is 15 amino acids. CDR1 LGHNT and CDR2 FRNRAP come from the germline V gene. This chain's CDR3 is CASGSLAGGKSEQYF. CDR3 coding DNA: TGTGCTAGTGGTTCGCTAGCGGGAGGAAAAAGCGAGCAGTACTTC.

The chain joins TRBV7-3 to TRBJ2-3; 13 nucleotides agree with TRBD2. Trimming at V came to 5 bases and at J to 7 bases, leaving 15 bases not matched to a gene. The germline V gene encodes CDR1 SGHTA and CDR2 FQGTGA. This CDR3 has 18 amino acids. Here the CDR3 reads CASSPSPGLAGWQNTQYF. The CDR3 DNA is TGTGCCAGCAGCCCCTCGCCGGGACTAGCGGGATGGCAAAATACGCAGTATTTT.

This clonotype was seen ten or more times. The chain carries TRBV12-3 or TRBV12-4 and TRBJ1-5; D uncertain. The ends were cut back, 7 bases at V and 7 bases at J, with 14 bases in the middle. This CDR3 is built from 13 residues. CDR3 in amino acids: CASTPSRGQPQHF. CDR3 DNA: TGTGCCAGCACCCCCTCCCGAGGCCAGCCCCAGCATTTT.

Notes on this clonotype: Possible read error: a much larger clone is one base away. The rearrangement joins TRBV28 to TRBJ1-1; TRBD1 might be the D (6 bases). Germline CDR1 is MDHEN and CDR2 is SYDVKM. The CDR3 sequence is 20 residues long. The CDR3 DNA reads as TGTGCCAGGGATTCGCCCTACAGGGAAGTCATTTCTGGGGGGGGGACTGAAGCTTCCTTT. Translated: CARDSPYREVISGGGTEASF.

This clonotype was seen only a few times. The chain uses TRBV25-1 and TRBJ2-5; TRBD2 is a possible D gene (5 bases). From germline, CDR1 is MGHDK and CDR2 SYGVNS. Trimming cost V 1 base and J 1 base, with 10 bases left between them. This CDR3 is 15 amino acids long. CDR3 in DNA: TGTGCCAGCAGTGAATTTACGGGATCCCAAGAGACCCAGTACTTC. It specifies CASSEFTGSQETQYF.